This TCR beta chain was sequenced in a study of blood T cell repertoires in COVID-19. Study at large: Material from acute and convalescent COVID-19 was sourced from the United States, Italy and Spain.

Enrolment of Seattle patients took place during active infection, and they were followed longitudinally. This clone has just one count. Profiling relied on immunoSEQ multiplex PCR, and the TCRdb table lists in-frame clones only, not all of them. The sample lists roughly 62,000 clones; over 80% were seen once. V lost 5 bases to trimming and J lost 5 bases; unmatched junction nucleotides: 10. The CDR3 is made up of 15 amino acids. Germline CDR1 reads SGHTA; CDR2 reads FQGNSA. The V and J genes are TRBV7-2 and TRBJ1-1, with TRBD1 identical over 8 bases. This TCR was sampled from a man aged 30 to 45 with COVID-19, enrolled during active disease. Sequencing was carried out using peripheral blood. The CDR3 region is CASSPSPQGGTEAFF. CDR3 coding DNA: TGTGCCAGCAGCCCAAGCCCACAGGGGGGAACTGAAGCTTTCTTT.